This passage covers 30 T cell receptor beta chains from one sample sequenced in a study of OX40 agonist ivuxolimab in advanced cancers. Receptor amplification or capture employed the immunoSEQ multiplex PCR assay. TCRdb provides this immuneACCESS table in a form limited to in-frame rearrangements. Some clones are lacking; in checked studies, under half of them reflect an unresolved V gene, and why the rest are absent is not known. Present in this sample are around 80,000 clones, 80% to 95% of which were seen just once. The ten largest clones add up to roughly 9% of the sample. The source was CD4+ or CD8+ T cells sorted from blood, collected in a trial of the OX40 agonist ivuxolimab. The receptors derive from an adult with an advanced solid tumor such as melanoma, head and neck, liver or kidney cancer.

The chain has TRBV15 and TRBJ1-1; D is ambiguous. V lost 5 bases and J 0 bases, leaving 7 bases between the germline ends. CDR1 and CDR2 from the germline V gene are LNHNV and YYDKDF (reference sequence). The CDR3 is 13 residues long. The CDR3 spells CATSGGMNTEAFF. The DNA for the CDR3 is TGTGCCACCAGCGGTGGGATGAACACTGAAGCTTTCTTT.

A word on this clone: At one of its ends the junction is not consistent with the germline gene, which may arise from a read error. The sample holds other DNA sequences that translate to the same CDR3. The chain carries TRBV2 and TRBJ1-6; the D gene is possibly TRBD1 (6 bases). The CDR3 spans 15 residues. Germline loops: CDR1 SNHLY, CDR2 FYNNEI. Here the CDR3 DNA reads TGTGCTAGCAGTGAAGAAACAGGGTCCGTTTCACCCCTCCACTTT. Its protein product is CASSEETGSVSPLHF.

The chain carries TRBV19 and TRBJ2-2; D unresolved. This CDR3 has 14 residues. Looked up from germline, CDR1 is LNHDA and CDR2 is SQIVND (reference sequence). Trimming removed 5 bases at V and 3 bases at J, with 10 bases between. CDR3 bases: TGTGCCAGTAGTCCCTTGCGTTACACCGGGGAGCTGTTTTTT. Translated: CASSPLRYTGELFF.

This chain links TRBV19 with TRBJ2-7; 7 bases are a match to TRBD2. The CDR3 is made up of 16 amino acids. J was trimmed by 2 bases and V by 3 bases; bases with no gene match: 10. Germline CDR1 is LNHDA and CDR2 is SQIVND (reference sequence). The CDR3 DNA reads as TGTGCCAGTAGTATGTTAGCGGGTATGGAGACCTACGAGCAGTACTTC. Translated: CASSMLAGMETYEQYF.

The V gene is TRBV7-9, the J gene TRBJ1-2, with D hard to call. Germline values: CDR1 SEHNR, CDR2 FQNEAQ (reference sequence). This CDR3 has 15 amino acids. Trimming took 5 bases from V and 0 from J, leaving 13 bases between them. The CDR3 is CASSPSGWTNYGYTF. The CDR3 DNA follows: TGTGCCAGCAGCCCTAGTGGCTGGACTAACTATGGCTACACCTTC.

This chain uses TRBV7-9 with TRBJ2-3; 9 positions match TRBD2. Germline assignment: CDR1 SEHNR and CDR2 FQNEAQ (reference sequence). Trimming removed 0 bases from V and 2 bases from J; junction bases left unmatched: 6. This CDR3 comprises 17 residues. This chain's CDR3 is CASSLALAGSFTDTQYF. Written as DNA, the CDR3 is TGTGCCAGCAGCTTAGCGCTAGCGGGGAGTTTCACAGATACGCAGTATTTT.

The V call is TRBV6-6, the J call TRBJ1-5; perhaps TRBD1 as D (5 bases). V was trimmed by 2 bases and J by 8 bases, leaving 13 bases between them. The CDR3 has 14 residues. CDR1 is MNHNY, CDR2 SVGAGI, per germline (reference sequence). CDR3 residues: CASSYDSIWKPQHF. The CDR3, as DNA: TGTGCCAGCAGTTACGACAGTATTTGGAAGCCCCAGCATTTT.

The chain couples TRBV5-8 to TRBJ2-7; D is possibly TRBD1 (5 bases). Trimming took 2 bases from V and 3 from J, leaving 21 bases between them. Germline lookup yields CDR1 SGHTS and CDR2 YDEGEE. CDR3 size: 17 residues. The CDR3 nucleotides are TGTGCCAGCAGCTTATTATCTATGGACATACCCCTCTACGAGCAGTACTTC. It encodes CASSLLSMDIPLYEQYF. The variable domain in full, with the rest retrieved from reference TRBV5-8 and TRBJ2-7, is EAGVTQSPTHLIKTRGQQATLRCSPISGHTSVYWYQQALGLGLQFLLWYDEGEERNRGNFPPRFSGRQFPNYSSELNVNALELEDSALYLCASSLLSMDIPLYEQYFGPGTRLTVT.

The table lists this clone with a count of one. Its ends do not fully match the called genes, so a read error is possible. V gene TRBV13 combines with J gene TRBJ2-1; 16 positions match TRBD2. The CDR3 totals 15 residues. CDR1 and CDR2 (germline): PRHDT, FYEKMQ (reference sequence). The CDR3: CASSLGTSGGGEQFF. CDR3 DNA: TGTGCCAGCAGCCTAGGGACTAGCGGGGGGGGTGAGCAGTTCTTC.

The CDR3, as DNA: TGTGCCAGCAGTGATGGGCCAGACCTTTCCTCCTACAATGAGCAGTTCTTC. This sequence encodes CASSDGPDLSSYNEQFF. The chain links TRBV6-1 to TRBJ2-1; D remains ambiguous. CDR3 length: 17 amino acids. The V and J ends lost 3 bases and 0 bases respectively, with 15 bases between them. The germline CDR1 and CDR2 sequences are MNHNS and SASEGT.

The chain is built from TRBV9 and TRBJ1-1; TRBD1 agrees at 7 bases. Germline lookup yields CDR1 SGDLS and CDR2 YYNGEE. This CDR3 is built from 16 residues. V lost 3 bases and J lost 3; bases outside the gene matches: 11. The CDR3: CASSDALKGADTEAFF. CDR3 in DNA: TGTGCCAGCAGCGACGCTTTAAAGGGGGCGGACACTGAAGCTTTCTTT.

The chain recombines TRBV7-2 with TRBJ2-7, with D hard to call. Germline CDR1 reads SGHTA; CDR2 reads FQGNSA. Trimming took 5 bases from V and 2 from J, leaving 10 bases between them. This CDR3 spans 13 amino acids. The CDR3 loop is CASSADRTYEQYF. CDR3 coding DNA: TGTGCCAGCAGCGCAGACCGAACCTACGAGCAGTACTTC.

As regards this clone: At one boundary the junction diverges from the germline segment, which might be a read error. Here the CDR3 reads CASSGGLALVSSF. CDR3 coding DNA: TGCGCCAGCAGCGGAGGTCTGGCCCTTGTTTCCTCCTTC. The rearrangement uses TRBV5-1 and TRBJ1-2, with no clear D. The CDR3 contains 13 residues. From germline, CDR1 is SGHRS and CDR2 YFSETQ.

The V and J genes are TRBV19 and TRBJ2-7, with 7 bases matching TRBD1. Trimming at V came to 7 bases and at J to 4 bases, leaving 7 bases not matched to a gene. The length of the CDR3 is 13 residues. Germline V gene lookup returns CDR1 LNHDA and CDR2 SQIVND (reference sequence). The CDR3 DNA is TGTGCCAGTAATCCGGGACAGTCATACGAGCAGTACTTC. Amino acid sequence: CASNPGQSYEQYF.

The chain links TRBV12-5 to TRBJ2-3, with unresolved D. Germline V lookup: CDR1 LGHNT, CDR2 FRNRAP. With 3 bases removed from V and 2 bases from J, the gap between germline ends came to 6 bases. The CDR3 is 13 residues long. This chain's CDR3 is CASGLIATDTQYF. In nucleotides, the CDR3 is TGTGCTAGTGGTTTAATCGCCACAGATACGCAGTATTTT.

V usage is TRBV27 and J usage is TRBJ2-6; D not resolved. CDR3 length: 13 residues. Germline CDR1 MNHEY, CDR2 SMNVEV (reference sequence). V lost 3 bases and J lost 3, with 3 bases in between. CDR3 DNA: TGTGCCAGCAGTTTGATTGGGGCCAACGTCCTGACTTTC. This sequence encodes CASSLIGANVLTF. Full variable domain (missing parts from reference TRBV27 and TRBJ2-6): EAQVTQNPRYLITVTGKKLTVTCSQNMNHEYMSWYRQDPGLGLRQIYYSMNVEVTDKGDVPEGYKVSRKEKRNFPLILESPSPNQTSLYFCASSLIGANVLTFGAGSRLTVL.

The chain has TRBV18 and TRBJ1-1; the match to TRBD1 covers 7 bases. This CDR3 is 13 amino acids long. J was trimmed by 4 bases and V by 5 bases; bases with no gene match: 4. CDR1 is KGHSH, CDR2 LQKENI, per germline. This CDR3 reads CASSSGTATEAFF. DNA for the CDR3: TGTGCCAGCTCATCCGGGACAGCCACTGAAGCTTTCTTT.

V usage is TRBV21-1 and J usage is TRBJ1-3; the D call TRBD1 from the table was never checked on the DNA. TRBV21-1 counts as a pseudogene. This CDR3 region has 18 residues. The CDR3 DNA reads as TGTGCCAGCAGCAAGTGCCGTCCAGGACAGCTAACGGGAAACACCATATATTTT. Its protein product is CASSKCRPGQLTGNTIYF.

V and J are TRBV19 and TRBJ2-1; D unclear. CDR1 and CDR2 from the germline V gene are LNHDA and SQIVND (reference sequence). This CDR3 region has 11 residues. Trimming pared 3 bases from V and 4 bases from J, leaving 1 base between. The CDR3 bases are TGTGCCAGTAGTATGTACAATGAGCAGTTCTTC. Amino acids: CASSMYNEQFF. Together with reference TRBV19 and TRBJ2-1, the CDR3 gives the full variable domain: DGGITQSPKYLFRKEGQNVTLSCEQNLNHDAMYWYRQDPGQGLRLIYYSQIVNDFQKGDIAEGYSVSREKKESFPLTVTSAQKNPTAFYLCASSMYNEQFFGPGTRLTVL.

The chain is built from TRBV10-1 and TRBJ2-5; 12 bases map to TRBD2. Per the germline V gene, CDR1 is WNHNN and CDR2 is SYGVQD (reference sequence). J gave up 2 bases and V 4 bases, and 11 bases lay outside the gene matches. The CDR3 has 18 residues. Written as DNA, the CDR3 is TGCGCCAGCAGTGGTTCGGCTAGCGGGGGGGCTTTTCAAGAGACCCAGTACTTC. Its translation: CASSGSASGGAFQETQYF.

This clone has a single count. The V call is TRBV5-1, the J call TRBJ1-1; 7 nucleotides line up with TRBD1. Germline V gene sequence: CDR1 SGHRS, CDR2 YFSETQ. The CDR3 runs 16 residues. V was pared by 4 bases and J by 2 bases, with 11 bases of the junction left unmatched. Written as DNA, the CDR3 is TGCGCCAGCAGCCAACCGGAACAGGGGCTTAACACTGAAGCTTTCTTT. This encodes CASSQPEQGLNTEAFF.

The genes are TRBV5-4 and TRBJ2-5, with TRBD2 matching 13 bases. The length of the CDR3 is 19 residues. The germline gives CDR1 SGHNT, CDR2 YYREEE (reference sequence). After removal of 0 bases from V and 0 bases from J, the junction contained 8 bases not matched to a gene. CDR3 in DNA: TGTGCCAGCAGCTTGGAACTAGCGGGGGGGAACGCGTACCAAGAGACCCAGTACTTC. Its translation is CASSLELAGGNAYQETQYF. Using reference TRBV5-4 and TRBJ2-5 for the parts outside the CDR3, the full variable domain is ETGVTQSPTHLIKTRGQQVTLRCSSQSGHNTVSWYQQALGQGPQFIFQYYREEENGRGNFPPRFSGLQFPNYSSELNVNALELDDSALYLCASSLELAGGNAYQETQYFGPGTRLLVL.

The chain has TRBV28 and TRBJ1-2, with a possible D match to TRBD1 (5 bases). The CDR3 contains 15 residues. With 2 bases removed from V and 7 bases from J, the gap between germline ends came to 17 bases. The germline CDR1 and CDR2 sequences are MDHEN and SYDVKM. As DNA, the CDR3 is TGTGCCAGCAGTTTAAGGTACAAGGGGTTGTTTGGCTACACCTTC. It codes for CASSLRYKGLFGYTF.

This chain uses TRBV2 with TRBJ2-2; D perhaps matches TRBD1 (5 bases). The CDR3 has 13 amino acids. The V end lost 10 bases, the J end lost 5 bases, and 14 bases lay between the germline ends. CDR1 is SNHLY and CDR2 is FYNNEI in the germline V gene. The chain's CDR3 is CAILPQGTGELFF. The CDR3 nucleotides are TGTGCCATCCTCCCTCAGGGAACCGGGGAGCTGTTTTTT.

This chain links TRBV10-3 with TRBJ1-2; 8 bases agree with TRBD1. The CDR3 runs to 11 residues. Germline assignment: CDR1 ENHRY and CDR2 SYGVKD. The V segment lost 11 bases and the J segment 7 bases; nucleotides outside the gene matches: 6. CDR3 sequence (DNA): TGTGCCTCCATACAGGGGGTTGGCTACACCTTC. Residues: CASIQGVGYTF.

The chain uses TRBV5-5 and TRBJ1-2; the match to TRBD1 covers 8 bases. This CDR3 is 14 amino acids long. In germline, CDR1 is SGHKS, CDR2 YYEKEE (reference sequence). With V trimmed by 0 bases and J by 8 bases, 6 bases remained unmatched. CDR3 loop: CASSLAGTGEGYTF. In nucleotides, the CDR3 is TGTGCCAGCAGCTTGGCCGGGACAGGAGAGGGCTACACCTTC.

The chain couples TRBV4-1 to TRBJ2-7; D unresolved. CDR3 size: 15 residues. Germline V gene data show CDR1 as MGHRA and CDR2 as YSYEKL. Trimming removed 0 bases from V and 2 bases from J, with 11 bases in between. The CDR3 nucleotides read TGCGCCAGCAGCCAAGAAACAACAGCTGCCTACGAGCAGTACTTC. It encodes CASSQETTAAYEQYF.

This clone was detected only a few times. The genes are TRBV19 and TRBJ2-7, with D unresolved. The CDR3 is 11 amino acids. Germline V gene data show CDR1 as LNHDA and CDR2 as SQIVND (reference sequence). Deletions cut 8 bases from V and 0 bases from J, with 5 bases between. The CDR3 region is CASPPSYEQYF. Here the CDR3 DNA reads TGTGCCAGTCCTCCCTCCTACGAGCAGTACTTC.

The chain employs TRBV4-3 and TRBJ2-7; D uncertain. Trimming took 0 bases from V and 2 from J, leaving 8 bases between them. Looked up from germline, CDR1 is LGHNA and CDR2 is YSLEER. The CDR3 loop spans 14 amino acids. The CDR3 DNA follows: TGCGCCAGCAGCCAAGATGCAGGCCCCTACGAGCAGTACTTC. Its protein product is CASSQDAGPYEQYF.

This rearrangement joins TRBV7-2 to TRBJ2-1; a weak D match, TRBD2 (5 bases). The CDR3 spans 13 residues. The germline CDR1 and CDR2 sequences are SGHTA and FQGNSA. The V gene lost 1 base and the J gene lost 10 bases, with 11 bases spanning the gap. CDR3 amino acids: CASSLVGPGEQFF. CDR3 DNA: TGTGCCAGCAGCTTAGTGGGCCCGGGGGAGCAGTTCTTC. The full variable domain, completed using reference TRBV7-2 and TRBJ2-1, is GAGVSQSPSNKVTEKGKDVELRCDPISGHTALYWYRQSLGQGLEFLIYFQGNSAPDKSGLPSDRFSAERTGGSVSTLTIQRTQQEDSAVYLCASSLVGPGEQFFGPGTRLTVL.